The source of this T cell receptor beta chain is a study of PD-1 blockade in classical Hodgkin lymphoma. Overall study context: Patients had nivolumab dosed at 3 mg/kg, delivered intravenously every 2 weeks.

The table came from immunoSEQ multiplex PCR; TCRdb's copy has only in-frame clones and leaves some out. Of roughly 140,000 clones in the sample, just under 80% were seen once. Comment on this clone: The antigen remains undetermined.

This CDR3 spans 13 amino acids. Germline V gene sequence: CDR1 ENHRY, CDR2 SYGVKD. Trimming cost V 8 bases and J 4 bases; bases outside gene matches: 4. Study results and limitations: Newly diagnosed patients had diversity similar to the baseline diversity of complete responders. TCR diversity in CD4+, not CD8+, cells rose significantly by C4D1.

Relapse after autologous stem cell transplantation occurred in every patient, and brentuximab vedotin exposure varied. This sequence originates from a human donor with classical Hodgkin lymphoma. Material: peripheral blood mononuclear cells (PBMCs), obtained before the second cycle of nivolumab. The chain links TRBV10-3 to TRBJ2-1, with TRBD2 identical over 8 bases. The CDR3 spells CAIVREGYNEQFF. Here the CDR3 DNA reads TGTGCCATCGTTCGGGAGGGATACAATGAGCAGTTCTTC.